Sequencing of this T cell receptor (beta chain) was carried out in a study of control samples from healthy donors and cancer patients. Generated by immunoSEQ multiplex PCR, the TCRdb table keeps only in-frame clones and is missing some. The sample gives tens of thousands of clones, around nine tenths of which show up once; 0.8% is in the top ten. The CDR3 loop spans 13 amino acids. V lost 11 bases, J lost 2 bases, and 14 bases lay in between. In germline, CDR1 is LGHNT, CDR2 FRNRAP. Material: PBMCs. The rearrangement links TRBV12-5 to TRBJ2-3, with a weak D call TRBD1 (6 bases). The sequence was obtained from a man aged 25 to 40 with colorectal cancer. In nucleotides, the CDR3 is TGTGCTGCTCAGGGGCCGAACACAGATACGCAGTATTTT. The encoded protein is CAAQGPNTDTQYF.